This TCR beta chain was obtained from a study of T cells in Graves' hyperthyroidism and ophthalmopathy. This clonotype showed up many times. TCR beta CDR3 regions were amplified from RNA. The primer set for the first-round RT-PCR of the TCR CDR3 was HTBI. TCRdb recomputed calls from the multiplex PCR reads with MiXCR, one row per CDR3 protein. The repertoire consists of around 620,000 distinct CDR3 sequences, with 40% to 55% occurring once and the leading ten covering around 17%. Uncontrolled infection, other autoimmune disease, pregnancy or lactation disqualified patients from enrolment. Germline V gene data show CDR1 as KGHDR and CDR2 as SFDVKD. J lost 3 bases, V lost 9 bases, and 5 bases had no gene match. This CDR3 comprises 13 residues.

The chain couples TRBV24-1 to TRBJ2-5; TRBD1 matches 8 bases. The specimen sequenced was peripheral blood or thyroid tissue (not recorded which). The sequence was collected from an adult woman with Graves' disease, either hyperthyroidism or ophthalmopathy (not recorded which). CDR3 DNA: TGTGCCACCGGACAGGGCCTCAAAGAGACCCAGTACTTC. It translates to CATGQGLKETQYF.